The T cell receptor beta chain described here comes from a study of shared clonotypes between healthy human individuals. TCRdb's copy holds only in-frame clones and misses some; the assay was immunoSEQ multiplex PCR. The data hold about 1.1 million clones, with 70% to 80% observed a single time. The CDR3 sequence is 17 residues long. V lost 5 bases and J lost 6; bases outside the gene matches: 11. Germline V lookup: CDR1 SGHTA, CDR2 FQGTGA. The gene calls are TRBV7-3 and TRBJ2-2; 11 bases map to TRBD2. The sequence derives from a man aged 18 to 35 in good health. Some clones in this sample may be carry-over from other donors' samples. The sequencing input was memory CD4+ T cells from PBMCs. Subset defined: CD45RA-negative fraction. CDR3 amino acids: CASSPRPLAGVAGELFF. CDR3 nucleotide sequence: TGTGCCAGCAGCCCGAGGCCACTAGCGGGAGTGGCCGGGGAGCTGTTTTTT.